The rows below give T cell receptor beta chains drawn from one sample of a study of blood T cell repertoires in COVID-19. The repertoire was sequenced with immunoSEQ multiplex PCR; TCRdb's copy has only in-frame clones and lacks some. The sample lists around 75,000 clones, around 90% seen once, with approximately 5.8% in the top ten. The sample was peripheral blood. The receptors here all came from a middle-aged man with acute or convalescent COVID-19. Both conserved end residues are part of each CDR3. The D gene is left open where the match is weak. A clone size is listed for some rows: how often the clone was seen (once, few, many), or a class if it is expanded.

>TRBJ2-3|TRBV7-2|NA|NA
TGTGCCAGCAGCGCCGGGACAACCCCTAGCACAGATACGCAGTATTTT
CASSAGTTPSTDTQYF
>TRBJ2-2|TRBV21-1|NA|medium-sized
TGTGCCAGCAGCCCGACTCCATCGGCGGGGGAGCTGTTTTTT
CASSPTPSAGELFF
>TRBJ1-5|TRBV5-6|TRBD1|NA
TGTGCCAGCAGCCTGACAGGGGGCTCACGACAGCCCCAGCATTTT
CASSLTGGSRQPQHF
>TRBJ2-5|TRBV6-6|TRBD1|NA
TGTGCCAGCAGTTTCCGACAGGGTGTAAAAGAGACCCAGTACTTC
CASSFRQGVKETQYF
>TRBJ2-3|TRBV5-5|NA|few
TGTGCCAGCAGCATGGCTGGCACAGATACGCAGTATTTT
CASSMAGTDTQYF
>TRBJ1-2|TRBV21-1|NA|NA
TGTGCCAGCAGCAAAGTAGGAGGGTCCTATGGCTACACCTTC
CASSKVGGSYGYTF
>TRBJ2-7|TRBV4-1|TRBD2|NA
TGCGCCAGCAGCCAAGACGCTAGCGGATACGAGCAGTACTTC
CASSQDASGYEQYF
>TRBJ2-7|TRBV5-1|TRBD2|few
TGCGCCAGCAGCTTGGCCGTAGCGGGAGGGCCCTCCTACGAGCAGTACTTC
CASSLAVAGGPSYEQYF
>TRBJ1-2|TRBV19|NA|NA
TGTGCCAGTAGGGACGGGGTTTATGGCTACACCTTC
CASRDGVYGYTF
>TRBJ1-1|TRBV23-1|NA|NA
TGCGCCAGCAGTCAATTCATAGGGAGCACTGAAGCTTTCTTT
CASSQFIGSTEAFF
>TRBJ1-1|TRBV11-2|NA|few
TGTGCCAGCAGCTCCCTCGTCTACGGAGAGGCTTTCTTT
CASSSLVYGEAFF
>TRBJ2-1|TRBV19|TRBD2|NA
TGTGCCAGTAGCGGGAGGGCTGAGCAGTTCTTC
CASSGRAEQFF
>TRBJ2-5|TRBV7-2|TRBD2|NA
TGTGCCAGCAGCTTAGTACTAGCGGGAGGGCCCGGGGAGACCCAGTACTTC
CASSLVLAGGPGETQYF
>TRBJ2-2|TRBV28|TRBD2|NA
TGTGCCAGCAGTCAAAGCGGGAGCGGCACCGGGGAGCTGTTTTTT
CASSQSGSGTGELFF
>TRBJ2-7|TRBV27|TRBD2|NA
TGTGCCAGCAGTTTAAAACCTACTGGACTAGCTCTCAGCTCCTACGAGCAGTACTTC
CASSLKPTGLALSSYEQYF
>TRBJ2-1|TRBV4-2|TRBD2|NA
TGTGCCAGCAGCCAAGGGCCTAGCGGGAGAGGGAACAATGAGCAGTTCTTC
CASSQGPSGRGNNEQFF
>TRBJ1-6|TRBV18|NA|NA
TGTGCCAGCTCACCAAAAACGGATAATTCACCCCTCCACTTT
CASSPKTDNSPLHF
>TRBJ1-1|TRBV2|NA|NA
TGTGCAAAGAAACAGGGAGTGAACACTGAAGCTTTCTTT
CAKKQGVNTEAFF
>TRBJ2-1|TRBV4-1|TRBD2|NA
TGCGCCAGCAGCCAGGTCGGACTAGCGGTATACAATGAGCAGTTCTTC
CASSQVGLAVYNEQFF
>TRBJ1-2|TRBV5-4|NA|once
TGTGCCAGCAGCTGGATGCCGGCGAACGGGGATGGCTACACCTTC
CASSWMPANGDGYTF
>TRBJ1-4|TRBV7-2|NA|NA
TGTGCCAGCAGCCCCAGGCGCGGGGAAAAACTGTTTTTT
CASSPRRGEKLFF
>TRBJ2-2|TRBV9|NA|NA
TGTGCCAGCAGCGTCATCACGAACACCGGGGAGCTGTTTTTT
CASSVITNTGELFF
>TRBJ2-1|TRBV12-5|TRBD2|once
TGTGCTAGTGGTTTGGCCCGAGCGGGAGCCTACAATGAGCAGTTCTTC
CASGLARAGAYNEQFF
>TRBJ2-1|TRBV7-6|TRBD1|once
TGTGCCAGCAGCTTAGAAGGGGGCGCGCCCTACAATGAGCAGTTCTTC
CASSLEGGAPYNEQFF
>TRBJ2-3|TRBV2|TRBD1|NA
TGTGCCAGCAGTCATTTCGACAGGGATCATAGACCTAGCACAGATACGCAGTATTTT
CASSHFDRDHRPSTDTQYF
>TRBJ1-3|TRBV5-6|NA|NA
TGTGCCAGCAGCTTGTTGCGACACTTCTCTGGAAACACCATATATTTT
CASSLLRHFSGNTIYF
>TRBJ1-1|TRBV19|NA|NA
TGTGCCAGTAGTCCCCACCAGGGTTCCACTGAAGCTTTCTTT
CASSPHQGSTEAFF
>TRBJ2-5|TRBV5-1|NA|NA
TGCGCCAGCAGCTTAGGGGCAGGAGAGACCCAGTACTTC
CASSLGAGETQYF
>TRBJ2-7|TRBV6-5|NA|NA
TGTGCCAGCAGTTATATTCCCTCCTACGAGCAGTACTTC
CASSYIPSYEQYF
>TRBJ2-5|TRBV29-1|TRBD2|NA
TGCAGCGTTGATAGCGGGAGGGCCTGGAGTAGGGAGACCCAGTACTTC
CSVDSGRAWSRETQYF